This T cell receptor (beta chain) derives from a study of spatial heterogeneity in lung cancer. About the research overall: Detected sequences consistently included more beta-chain ones than alpha-chain ones.

The CDR3 spans 15 residues. Germline V gives CDR1 DFQATT, CDR2 SNEGSKA (reference sequence). The trim removed 3 bases at V and 10 bases at J, leaving 10 bases unmatched. General study points: At resection, ubiquitous expanded tumor TCRs appeared in blood more than at follow-up.

This clonotype was seen more than once but under ten times. The antigen is undetermined. Described time point: sample taken at primary tumor resection. The sequenced material consisted of unsorted whole RNA from tumor, nontumor lung or frozen PBMC. Samples were obtained from approximately 72 donors, all untreated early-stage non-small cell lung cancer patients. TCR cDNA molecules were tagged individually, and each one carried a unique molecular identifier. TCRdb processed the 5' RACE reads anew with MiXCR; each CDR3 protein has one entry. The table records tens of thousands of distinct CDR3 sequences, approximately 12% of them present only once.

Sequenced material: PBMCs, taken at surgery. This chain uses TRBV20-1 with TRBJ1-6; TRBD1 matches 9 bases. The clonotype was recovered from a female donor with early-stage non-small cell lung cancer. The CDR3 region has the DNA TGCAGTGCTAGGGGTACCGGGACAGGGAGGTCACCCCTCCACTTT. Translating it yields CSARGTGTGRSPLHF.